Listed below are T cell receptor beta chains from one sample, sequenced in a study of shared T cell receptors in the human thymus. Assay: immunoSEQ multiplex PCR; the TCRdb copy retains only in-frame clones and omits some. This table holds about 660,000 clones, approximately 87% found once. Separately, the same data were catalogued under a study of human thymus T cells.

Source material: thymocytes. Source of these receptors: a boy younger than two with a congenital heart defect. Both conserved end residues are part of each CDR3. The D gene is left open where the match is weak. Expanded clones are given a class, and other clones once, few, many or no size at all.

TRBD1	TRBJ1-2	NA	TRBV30	CAWTPADRSLAGYHGYTF	TGTGCCTGGACCCCCGCGGACAGGTCGTTGGCCGGATATCATGGCTACACCTTC
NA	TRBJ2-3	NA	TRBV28	CASSSTESTDTQYF	TGTGCCAGCAGTTCGACGGAGAGCACAGATACGCAGTATTTT
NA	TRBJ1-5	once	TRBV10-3	CAIRAGTHQPQHF	TGTGCCATCAGGGCCGGGACTCATCAGCCCCAGCATTTT
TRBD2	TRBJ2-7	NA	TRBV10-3	CAITNLTSGTFYEQYF	TGTGCCATCACCAACCTGACTAGCGGCACTTTCTACGAGCAGTACTTC
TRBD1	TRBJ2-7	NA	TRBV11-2	CASSPQDRGFSYEQYF	TGTGCCAGCAGCCCACAGGACAGGGGGTTCTCCTACGAGCAGTACTTC
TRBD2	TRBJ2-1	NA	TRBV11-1	CASSPQRASGTSSYNEQFF	TGTGCCAGCAGCCCCCAGCGGGCTAGCGGAACCAGCTCCTACAATGAGCAGTTCTTC
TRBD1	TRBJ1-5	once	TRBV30	CAWSVQPDRVVNQPQHF	TGTGCCTGGAGTGTACAGCCGGACAGGGTGGTCAATCAGCCCCAGCATTTT
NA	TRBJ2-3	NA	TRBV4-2	CASSQRGLLTADTQYF	TGTGCCAGCAGCCAAAGGGGTCTTTTGACAGCAGATACGCAGTATTTT
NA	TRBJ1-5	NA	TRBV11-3	CASSLLRGSNQPQHF	TGTGCCAGCAGCTTGTTAAGGGGGAGCAATCAGCCCCAGCATTTT
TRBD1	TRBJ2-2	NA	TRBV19	CASTPSGQVNTGELFF	TGTGCCAGTACCCCGTCGGGACAGGTGAACACCGGGGAGCTGTTTTTT
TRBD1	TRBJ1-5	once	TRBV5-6	CASSVTGDSNQPQHF	TGTGCCAGCAGCGTGACAGGGGATAGCAATCAGCCCCAGCATTTT
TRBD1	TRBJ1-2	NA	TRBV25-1	CASSELAGGSYGYTF	TGTGCCAGCAGTGAATTAGCAGGGGGCTCCTATGGCTACACCTTC
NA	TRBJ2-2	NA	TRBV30	CAWTVSPGGIDTGELFF	TGTGCCTGGACAGTGAGTCCGGGCGGGATTGACACCGGGGAGCTGTTTTTT
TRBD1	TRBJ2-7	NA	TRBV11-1	CASSGTGHPHYEQYF	TGTGCCAGCAGCGGGACAGGTCACCCCCACTACGAGCAGTACTTC
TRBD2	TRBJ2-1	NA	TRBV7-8	CASSPDLAGDQFF	TGTGCCAGCAGCCCGGATCTAGCGGGGGACCAGTTCTTC
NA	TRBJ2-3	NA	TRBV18	CASSPGGRIEDTQYF	TGTGCCAGCTCACCAGGCGGCAGAATCGAGGATACGCAGTATTTT
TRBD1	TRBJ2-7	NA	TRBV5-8	CASSPDWTGSKGYEQYF	TGTGCCAGCAGCCCTGACTGGACAGGTTCTAAAGGGTACGAGCAGTACTTC
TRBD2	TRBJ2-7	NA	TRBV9	CASSVGAGGPHEQYF	TGTGCCAGCAGCGTAGGGGCGGGAGGGCCCCACGAGCAGTACTTC
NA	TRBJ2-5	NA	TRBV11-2	CASSLGHQETQYF	TGTGCCAGCAGCTTAGGACATCAAGAGACCCAGTACTTC
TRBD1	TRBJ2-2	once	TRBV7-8	CASSYQGVSGELFF	TGTGCCAGCAGCTACCAGGGGGTCAGCGGGGAGCTGTTTTTT
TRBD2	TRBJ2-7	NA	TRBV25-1	CASSRTTSGRFHEQYF	TGTGCCAGCAGTCGAACCACTAGCGGGAGATTCCACGAGCAGTACTTC
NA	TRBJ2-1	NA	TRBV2	CASSETSWRGPNYNEQFF	TGTGCCAGCAGTGAAACGTCCTGGCGGGGCCCAAACTACAATGAGCAGTTCTTC
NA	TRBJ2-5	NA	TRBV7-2	CASSRQGGGLVWTQYF	TGTGCCAGCAGCCGTCAGGGGGGGGGACTAGTATGGACCCAGTACTTC
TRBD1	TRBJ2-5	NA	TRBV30	CAWSLETGSQETQYF	TGTGCCTGGAGCTTGGAGACAGGGAGCCAAGAGACCCAGTACTTC
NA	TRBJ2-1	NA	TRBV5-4	CASSRGMGEQFF	TGTGCCAGCAGCCGGGGGATGGGGGAGCAGTTCTTC
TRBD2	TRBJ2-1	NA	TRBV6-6	CASRLTSSSYNEQFF	TGTGCCAGCAGATTGACTAGCAGCTCCTACAATGAGCAGTTCTTC
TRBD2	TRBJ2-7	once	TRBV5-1	CASSPLAGGYEQYF	TGCGCCAGCAGCCCGTTAGCGGGAGGGTACGAGCAGTACTTC
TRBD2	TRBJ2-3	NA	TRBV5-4	CASSPRGAGGEDTQYF	TGTGCCAGCAGCCCCCGTGGAGCGGGAGGGGAAGATACGCAGTATTTT
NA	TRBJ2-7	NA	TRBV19	CASSTGQQSSYEQYF	TGTGCCAGTAGTACCGGACAGCAGAGCTCCTACGAGCAGTACTTC
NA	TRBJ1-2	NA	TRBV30	CAWTPTVSDGYTF	TGTGCCTGGACACCGACAGTGTCCGATGGCTACACCTTC
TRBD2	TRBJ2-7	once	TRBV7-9	CASTQFLAGYEQYF	TGTGCCAGCACCCAGTTCCTAGCGGGATACGAGCAGTACTTC
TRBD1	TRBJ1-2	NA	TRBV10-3	CAISDGGGSFRGYTF	TGTGCCATCAGTGACGGAGGGGGCAGTTTTCGGGGCTACACCTTC
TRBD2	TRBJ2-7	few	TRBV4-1	CASSILAGSSYEQYF	TGCGCCAGCAGTATACTAGCGGGGTCCTCCTACGAGCAGTACTTC
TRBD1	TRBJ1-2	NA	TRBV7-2	CASSSHMEGANGYTF	TGTGCCAGCAGCTCTCACATGGAGGGGGCAAATGGCTACACCTTC
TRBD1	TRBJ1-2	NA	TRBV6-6	CASSYITGGGYGYTF	TGTGCCAGCAGTTACATCACAGGGGGCGGGTATGGCTACACCTTC
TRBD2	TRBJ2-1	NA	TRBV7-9	CASSFPSGDNNEQFF	TGTGCCAGCAGCTTCCCTAGCGGGGATAACAATGAGCAGTTCTTC
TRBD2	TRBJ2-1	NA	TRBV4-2	CASSQDVSSGGWDEQFF	TGTGCCAGCAGCCAAGATGTCTCTAGCGGGGGGTGGGATGAGCAGTTCTTC
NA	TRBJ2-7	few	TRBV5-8	CASSLVGGSGSEQYF	TGTGCCAGCAGCTTGGTCGGTGGGAGCGGCTCCGAGCAGTACTTC
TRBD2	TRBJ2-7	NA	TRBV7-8	CASSLAAGTSGTPLSYEQYF	TGTGCCAGCAGCTTAGCGGCAGGGACTAGCGGTACTCCCTTGTCCTACGAGCAGTACTTC
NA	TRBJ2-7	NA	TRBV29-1	CSAGSPSYEQYF	TGCAGCGCCGGGAGCCCGTCCTACGAGCAGTACTTC
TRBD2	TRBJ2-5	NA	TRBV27	CASRKGTSGLETQYF	TGTGCCAGCAGAAAAGGGACTAGCGGGTTGGAGACCCAGTACTTC
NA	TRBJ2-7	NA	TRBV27	CASSTGTTSEQYF	TGTGCCAGCAGTACCGGGACAACTTCCGAGCAGTACTTC
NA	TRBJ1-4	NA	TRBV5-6	CASSLSRGIPTNEKLFF	TGTGCCAGCAGCTTGTCCAGGGGAATACCAACTAATGAAAAACTGTTTTTT
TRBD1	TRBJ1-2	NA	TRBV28	CASTYRGSSYTF	TGTGCCAGCACTTACAGGGGGAGTAGCTACACCTTC
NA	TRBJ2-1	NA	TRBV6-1	CASSDRAAAEQFF	TGTGCCAGCAGTGACAGAGCCGCGGCTGAGCAGTTCTTC
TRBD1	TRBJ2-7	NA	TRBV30	CAWRAGQGAHEQYF	TGTGCCTGGAGGGCAGGACAGGGGGCCCACGAGCAGTACTTC
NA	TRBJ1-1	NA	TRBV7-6	CASSREHGNTEAFF	TGTGCCAGCAGCCGGGAGCACGGAAACACTGAAGCTTTCTTT
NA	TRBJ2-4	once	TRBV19	CASMGTFDKNIQYF	TGTGCCAGTATGGGGACTTTTGACAAAAACATTCAGTACTTC
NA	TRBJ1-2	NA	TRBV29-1	CSLNPQEGGYTF	TGCAGCCTCAATCCGCAGGAAGGCGGCTACACCTTC
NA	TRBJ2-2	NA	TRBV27	CASSPRVDGELFF	TGTGCCAGCAGTCCCCGGGTGGACGGGGAGCTGTTTTTT
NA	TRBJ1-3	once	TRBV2	CASKPGQTDSSGNTIYF	TGTGCCAGCAAACCCGGACAGACCGACAGCTCTGGAAACACCATATATTTT
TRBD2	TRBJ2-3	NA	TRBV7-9	CASSSPIRREGRDTQYF	TGTGCCAGCAGCTCTCCAATTAGGCGGGAGGGCCGCGATACGCAGTATTTT
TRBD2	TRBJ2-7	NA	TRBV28	CASSPLGTSGNPYEQYF	TGTGCCAGCAGCCCCCTCGGGACTAGCGGAAACCCCTACGAGCAGTACTTC
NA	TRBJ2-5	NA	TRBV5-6	CASSLEGETQYF	TGTGCCAGCAGCTTGGAGGGGGAGACCCAGTACTTC
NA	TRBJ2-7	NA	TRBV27	CASSRGPSSYEQYF	TGTGCCAGCAGTCGAGGCCCCAGCTCCTACGAGCAGTACTTC